These 3 T cell receptor beta chains were sequenced from one sample in a study of metastatic and nonmetastatic thyroid tumors. Using MiXCR, TCRdb re-called clones from the PCR reads. The sample lists around 26,000 clones, approximately 20% occurring once. Patients underwent thyroid surgery, and none had received any treatment before it. The sequenced material came from adjacent normal tissue. The source of these receptors is a female donor with papillary thyroid cancer or a benign thyroid nodule (not recorded which). Some clones in this sample may be carry-over from other donors' samples.

In this sample, this clone turned up many times. V is TRBV7-8 and J is TRBJ2-5; D perhaps matches TRBD1 (5 bases). Trimming removed 3 bases from V and 3 bases from J, with 8 bases in between. The CDR3 sequence is 13 residues long. CDR1 SGHVS and CDR2 FQNEAQ come from the germline V gene. The CDR3 region is CASSFRTKETQYF. CDR3 coding DNA: TGTGCCAGCAGCTTTAGGACAAAAGAGACCCAGTACTTC.

At least ten counts were recorded for this clone. The chain combines TRBV5-1 with TRBJ2-2; 11 bases match TRBD2. CDR1 is SGHRS, CDR2 YFSETQ, per germline. The trim removed 2 bases at V and 1 base at J, leaving 4 bases unmatched. CDR3 length: 17 amino acids. CDR3: CASSFTSGRVNTGELFF. Here the CDR3 DNA reads TGCGCCAGCAGCTTTACTAGCGGGAGAGTGAACACCGGGGAGCTGTTTTTT.

This clone was counted a few times. The chain uses TRBV28 and TRBJ2-4, with unresolved D. CDR1 is MDHEN and CDR2 is SYDVKM in the germline V gene. V lost 4 bases, J lost 8 bases, and 6 bases lay in between. The CDR3 extends over 11 amino acids. The CDR3 sequence: CASSYSHIQYF. The CDR3 DNA follows: TGTGCCAGCAGTTACAGTCACATTCAGTACTTC.